Listed here is a single TCR beta chain. The record originates from a study of T cells after yellow fever vaccination. The CDR3 is made up of 15 amino acids. V dropped 5 bases and J dropped 9 bases, with 20 bases sitting between them. Germline V CDR1 and CDR2: DFQATT, SNEGSKA (reference sequence). TCRdb reprocessed the 5' RACE reads via MiXCR and lists one record per CDR3 protein. Of 400,000 to 650,000 distinct CDR3 sequences listed, just over 20% are singletons. The V gene is TRBV20-1, the J gene TRBJ1-6; tentatively, D is TRBD1 (5 bases). This TCR derives from a man younger than 35 who received the YFV17D yellow fever vaccine. The input for sequencing was PBMCs, taken roughly 20 days after the first yellow fever vaccination. This CDR3 is CSAAYSGVFSSPLHF. CDR3 nucleotide sequence: TGCAGTGCTGCTTACTCGGGGGTGTTTAGTTCACCCCTCCACTTT.